One sample yielded the 21 T cell receptor beta chains listed below, sequenced in a study of CD8 T cells in ankylosing spondylitis. General study results and limits: The study identified a TCR beta motif of under 10 highly homologous variants that appeared characteristic of ankylosing spondylitis blood.

TCRdb reprocessed the 5' RACE reads with MiXCR, giving one entry per CDR3 protein. The data show almost 400,000 distinct CDR3 sequences, with about a fifth seen just once and about a sixth held by the top ten. Antigens of these TCRs are unknown. Sequenced material: blood, either unsorted or a sorted T cell fraction (not recorded which). Every receptor here comes from a male donor with ankylosing spondylitis.

The chain carries TRBV7-2 and TRBJ2-3; 13 bases align to TRBD2. Trimming cost V 6 bases and J 5 bases; bases outside gene matches: 8. The CDR3 contains 16 residues. CDR1 is SGHTA and CDR2 is FQGNSA in the germline V gene. CDR3: CASSRLAGGWGDTQYF. The DNA for the CDR3 is TGTGCCAGCAGTCGACTAGCGGGAGGTTGGGGAGATACGCAGTATTTT.

The V gene is TRBV5-1, the J gene TRBJ2-3; 9 positions agree with TRBD1. The CDR3 runs 15 residues. Germline CDR1 and CDR2: SGHRS and YFSETQ. V lost 2 bases to trimming and J lost 5 bases; unmatched junction nucleotides: 6. Here the CDR3 DNA reads TGCGCCAGCAGCTTTGACAGGGGGTCAGTAGATACGCAGTATTTT. The encoded protein is CASSFDRGSVDTQYF.

The chain recombines TRBV5-1 with TRBJ1-3, with D possibly matching TRBD1 (5 bases). V lost 4 bases and J 5 bases, leaving 13 bases between the germline ends. Germline-derived CDR1 and CDR2 are SGHRS and YFSETQ. The CDR3 loop spans 14 amino acids. The CDR3 is CASSTSGTRNTIYF. DNA for the CDR3: TGCGCCAGCAGCACCTCCGGGACGAGAAACACCATATATTTT.

V and J are TRBV20-1 and TRBJ1-1; no clear D gene. The CDR3 contains 12 residues. The ends were cut back, 6 bases at V and 5 bases at J, with 13 bases in the middle. The germline gives CDR1 DFQATT, CDR2 SNEGSKA (reference sequence). The CDR3 DNA reads TGCAGTGCATTACGGGGTATGACTGAAGCTTTCTTT. It specifies CSALRGMTEAFF.

In this sample, this clonotype turned up a few times. This chain connects TRBV3-1 to TRBJ2-7; D call uncertain. V was cut by 3 bases and J by 0 bases, with 12 bases left in between. The CDR3 runs to 15 residues. Germline V CDR1 and CDR2: LGHDT, YNNKEL (reference sequence). The CDR3 protein is CASSQAVAASYEQYF. CDR3 DNA: TGTGCCAGCAGCCAGGCAGTAGCAGCCTCCTACGAGCAGTACTTC.

This chain links TRBV6-2 or TRBV6-3 with TRBJ1-1, with a tentative D call TRBD1 (6 bases). Germline V gene data show CDR1 as MNHEY and CDR2 as SVGEGT. V shed 7 bases and J shed 11 bases, with 20 bases lying between them. The CDR3 covers 13 residues. The chain's CDR3 is CASTPSTDRRAFF. DNA for the CDR3: TGTGCCAGCACCCCCTCGACCGACAGGAGGGCTTTCTTT.

This clonotype was counted once. The chain combines TRBV20-1 with TRBJ2-2, with D perhaps TRBD2 (6 bases). CDR3 length: 14 residues. Between the trimmed V and J ends, which lost 5 bases and 7 bases, there was a span of 17 bases. Per the germline V gene, CDR1 is DFQATT and CDR2 is SNEGSKA (reference sequence). The DNA of the CDR3 is TGCAGTGCTCCCTCCCGGGGGTCATTCGGGGAGCTGTTTTTT. The encoded protein is CSAPSRGSFGELFF.

A few counts support this clonotype. The chain has TRBV11-2 and TRBJ1-3, with 10 bases identical to TRBD1. The V gene end was trimmed by 3 bases and the J gene end by 0 bases; junction bases not matched to a gene: 8. Germline V gene lookup returns CDR1 SGHAT and CDR2 FQNNGV. CDR3 length: 18 amino acids. CDR3 nucleotides: TGTGCCAGCAGCTTCTTCGGGACAGGGGCTTTCTCTGGAAACACCATATATTTT. Translating it yields CASSFFGTGAFSGNTIYF.

The CDR3 DNA reads TGTGCCAGCAGCGTGATACAGGGGGCAGGCACTGAAGCTTTCTTT. Translating gives CASSVIQGAGTEAFF. The chain combines TRBV9 with TRBJ1-1; 9 positions match TRBD1. The CDR3 sequence is 15 residues long. In germline, CDR1 is SGDLS, CDR2 YYNGEE. With V trimmed by 2 bases and J by 4 bases, 6 bases remained unmatched.

This CDR3 reads CSARDPRRGRNTEAFF. The CDR3 DNA sequence: TGCAGTGCTAGAGATCCACGAAGGGGGCGGAACACTGAAGCTTTCTTT. The rearrangement joins TRBV20-1 to TRBJ1-1; TRBD1 agrees at 7 bases. The V gene end was trimmed by 0 bases and the J gene end by 1 base; junction bases not matched to a gene: 8. This CDR3 comprises 16 residues. The germline gives CDR1 DFQATT, CDR2 SNEGSKA (reference sequence).

A few counts support this clonotype. The chain combines TRBV10-3 with TRBJ2-5; D remains unclear. The CDR3 spans 14 residues. Per germline, CDR1 ENHRY and CDR2 SYGVKD. V gave up 4 bases and J gave up 2 bases, with 11 bases separating them. CDR3 sequence: CAISAIRGQETQYF. The CDR3 coding sequence is TGTGCCATCAGTGCTATTAGAGGACAAGAGACCCAGTACTTC.

Comments on this clonotype: The junction does not match germline at one end; this may be a read error. The chain carries TRBV4-3 and TRBJ2-2; tentative D call: TRBD2 (5 bases). This CDR3 region has 15 residues. CDR1 is LGHNA, CDR2 YSLEER, per germline. Here the CDR3 DNA reads TGCGCCAGCAGCCAAGAGCACACCCGCCACGGGGAGCTGGTTTTT. This gives the protein CASSQEHTRHGELVF.

The chain links TRBV2 to TRBJ2-1, with unresolved D. This CDR3 is 11 amino acids long. Between the trimmed V and J ends, which lost 8 bases and 10 bases, there was a span of 12 bases. From germline, CDR1 is SNHLY and CDR2 FYNNEI. The chain's CDR3 is CASSLYEEQFF. CDR3 in DNA: TGTGCCAGCTCCCTTTATGAGGAGCAGTTCTTC.

The genes are TRBV2 and TRBJ2-1; 8 bases are a match to TRBD2. The germline CDR1 and CDR2 sequences are SNHLY and FYNNEI. V shed 7 bases, J shed 15 bases, and the junction held 11 bases outside the gene matches. The length of the CDR3 is 12 residues. The CDR3 nucleotides are TGTGCCAGCACAGGGGTTCTAGCGGGCGGGTTCTTC. Amino acid sequence: CASTGVLAGGFF.

The chain has TRBV20-1 and TRBJ2-1, with 7 bases aligning to TRBD1. This CDR3 has 14 amino acids. The V and J ends lost 6 bases and 2 bases, in that order; junction bases with no gene match: 7. Looked up from germline, CDR1 is DFQATT and CDR2 is SNEGSKA (reference sequence). CDR3 protein: CSAFDRVPYNEQFF. CDR3 bases: TGCAGTGCCTTCGACAGGGTCCCCTACAATGAGCAGTTCTTC.

The chain joins TRBV20-1 to TRBJ1-4; 8 bases match TRBD1. CDR1 and CDR2 from the germline V gene are DFQATT and SNEGSKA (reference sequence). The CDR3 runs to 16 residues. V lost 5 bases and J lost 3; bases outside the gene matches: 11. The CDR3 region has the DNA TGCAGTGCTGGGACAGGCGGATCACATGCTAATGAAAAACTGTTTTTT. This sequence encodes CSAGTGGSHANEKLFF.

The genes are TRBV11-3 and TRBJ2-1; 8 bases agree with TRBD2. Germline CDR1 reads SGHNT; CDR2 reads YENEEA. This CDR3 has 13 residues. V was pared by 5 bases and J by 9 bases, with 6 bases of the junction left unmatched. This CDR3 is CASSPGGHGEQFF. In DNA form, the CDR3 reads TGTGCCAGCAGCCCGGGAGGGCACGGTGAGCAGTTCTTC.

In this sample, this clonotype turned up once. V and J are TRBV4-2 and TRBJ2-6; D might be TRBD1 (5 bases). Trimming took off 3 bases at V and 0 bases at J, with 9 bases between the two ends. Germline CDR1 and CDR2: LGHNA and YNFKEQ. The CDR3 length is 16 residues. CDR3 region: CASSQPDSSGANVLTF. The CDR3 coding sequence is TGTGCCAGCAGCCAGCCCGACAGCTCTGGGGCCAACGTCCTGACTTTC.

This chain joins TRBV28 and TRBJ2-7; weak D call: TRBD2 (6 bases). Trimming pared 8 bases from V and 5 bases from J, leaving 13 bases between. The germline CDR1 and CDR2 sequences are MDHEN and SYDVKM. CDR3 length: 12 residues. This CDR3 reads CASCNRGNEQYF. CDR3 DNA sequence: TGTGCCAGCTGTAATCGGGGGAACGAGCAGTACTTC.

This chain uses TRBV7-9 with TRBJ1-2, with 9 bases identical to TRBD1. CDR3 length: 17 residues. Trimming took 1 base from V and 4 from J; bases not matched to a gene: 10. Germline assignment: CDR1 SEHNR and CDR2 FQNEAQ (reference sequence). CDR3 amino acids: CASSLVQGTGKSYGYTF. The CDR3 coding sequence is TGTGCCAGCAGCTTAGTACAGGGGACAGGGAAATCCTATGGCTACACCTTC.

V usage is TRBV15 and J usage is TRBJ2-7; no reliable D call. CDR1 is LNHNV and CDR2 is YYDKDF in the germline V gene (reference sequence). This CDR3 has 14 residues. V gave up 1 base and J gave up 4 bases, with 11 bases separating them. Written as DNA, the CDR3 is TGTGCCACCAGCAGAGTGGGTAAGGGATACGAGCAGTACTTC. It encodes CATSRVGKGYEQYF.